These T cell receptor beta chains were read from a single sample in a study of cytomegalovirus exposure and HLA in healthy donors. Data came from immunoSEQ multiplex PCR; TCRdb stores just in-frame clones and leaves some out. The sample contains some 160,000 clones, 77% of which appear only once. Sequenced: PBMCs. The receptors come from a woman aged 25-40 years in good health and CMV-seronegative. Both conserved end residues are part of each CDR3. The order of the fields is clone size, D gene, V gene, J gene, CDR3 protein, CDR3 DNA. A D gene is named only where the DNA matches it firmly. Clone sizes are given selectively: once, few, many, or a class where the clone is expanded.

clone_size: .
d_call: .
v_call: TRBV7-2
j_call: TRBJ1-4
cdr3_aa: CASSHRPGSRDEKLFF
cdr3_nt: TGTGCCAGCAGCCATCGGCCTGGAAGCCGGGATGAAAAACTGTTTTTT

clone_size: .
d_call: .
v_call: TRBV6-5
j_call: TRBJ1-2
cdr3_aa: CASSPLGPGRGYTF
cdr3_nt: TGTGCCAGCAGTCCACTAGGCCCGGGTCGTGGCTACACCTTC

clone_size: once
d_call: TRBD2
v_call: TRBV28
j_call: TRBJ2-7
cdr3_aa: CASSPQIRLANYEQYF
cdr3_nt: TGTGCCAGCAGCCCTCAAATAAGACTAGCGAACTACGAGCAGTACTTC

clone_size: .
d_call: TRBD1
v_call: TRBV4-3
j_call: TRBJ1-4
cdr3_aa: CASSQPGQGDEKLFF
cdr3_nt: TGCGCCAGCAGCCAACCGGGACAGGGAGATGAAAAACTGTTTTTT

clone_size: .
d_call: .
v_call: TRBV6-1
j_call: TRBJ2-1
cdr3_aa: CASSEVSPLDNEQFF
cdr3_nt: TGTGCCAGCAGTGAAGTATCCCCCCTTGACAATGAGCAGTTCTTC

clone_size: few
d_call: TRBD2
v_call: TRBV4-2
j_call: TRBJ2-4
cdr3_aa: CASSQALSSGGGNIQYF
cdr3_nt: TGTGCCAGCAGCCAAGCTCTCTCAAGCGGGGGCGGAAACATTCAGTACTTC

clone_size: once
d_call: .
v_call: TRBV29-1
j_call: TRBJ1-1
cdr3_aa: CSVEDLGSGAFF
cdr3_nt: TGCAGCGTTGAAGATCTTGGCAGTGGAGCTTTCTTT

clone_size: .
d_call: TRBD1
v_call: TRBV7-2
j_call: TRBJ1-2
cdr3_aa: CASSQTGTWYGYTF
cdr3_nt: TGTGCCAGCAGCCAGACAGGGACTTGGTATGGCTACACCTTC

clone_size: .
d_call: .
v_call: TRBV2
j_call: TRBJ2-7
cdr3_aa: CASSATGYEQYF
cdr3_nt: TGTGCCAGCAGTGCAACCGGCTACGAGCAGTACTTC

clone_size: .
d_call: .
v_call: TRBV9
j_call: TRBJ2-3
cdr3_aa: CASSVESGTDTQYF
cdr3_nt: TGTGCCAGCAGCGTAGAGTCGGGAACAGATACGCAGTATTTT

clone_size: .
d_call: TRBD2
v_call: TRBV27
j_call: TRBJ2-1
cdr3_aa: CASSQLAGGPGEQFF
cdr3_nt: TGTGCCAGCAGTCAACTAGCGGGGGGGCCTGGTGAGCAGTTCTTC

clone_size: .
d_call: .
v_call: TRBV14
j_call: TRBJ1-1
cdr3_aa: CASSIWGGTEAFF
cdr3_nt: TGTGCCAGCAGCATTTGGGGAGGCACTGAAGCTTTCTTT

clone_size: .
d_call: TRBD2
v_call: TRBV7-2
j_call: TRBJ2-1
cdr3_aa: CASQGLAGGFEQFF
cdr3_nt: TGTGCCAGTCAGGGACTAGCGGGAGGTTTTGAGCAGTTCTTC

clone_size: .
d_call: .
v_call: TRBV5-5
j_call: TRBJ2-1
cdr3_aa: CASSLALGRVDEQFF
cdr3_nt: TGTGCCAGCAGCTTGGCGCTTGGCCGGGTTGATGAGCAGTTCTTC

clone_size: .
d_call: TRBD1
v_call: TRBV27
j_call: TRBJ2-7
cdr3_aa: CASRPGTGRFYEQYF
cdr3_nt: TGTGCCAGCCGGCCCGGGACAGGCCGGTTCTACGAGCAGTACTTC

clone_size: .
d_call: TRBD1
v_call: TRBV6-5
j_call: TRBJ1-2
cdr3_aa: CASSYSGTGGGGYTF
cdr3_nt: TGTGCCAGCAGTTACTCAGGGACAGGGGGCGGTGGCTACACCTTC

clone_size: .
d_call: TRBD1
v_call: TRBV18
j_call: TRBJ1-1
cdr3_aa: CASSLPGQRNTEAFF
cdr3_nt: TGTGCCAGCTCCCTCCCGGGACAGCGAAACACTGAAGCTTTCTTT

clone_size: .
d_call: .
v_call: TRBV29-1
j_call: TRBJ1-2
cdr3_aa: CSVSRSLYGYTF
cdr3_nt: TGCAGCGTGTCCAGGTCCCTATATGGCTACACCTTC

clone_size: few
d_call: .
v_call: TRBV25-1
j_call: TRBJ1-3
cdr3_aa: CASSVGSFSGNTIYF
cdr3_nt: TGTGCCAGCAGTGTTGGGAGTTTCTCTGGAAACACCATATATTTT

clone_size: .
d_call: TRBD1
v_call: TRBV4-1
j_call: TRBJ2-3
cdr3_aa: CASSPSGTGGTDTQYF
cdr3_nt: TGCGCCAGCAGCCCCTCCGGGACAGGGGGTACAGATACGCAGTATTTT

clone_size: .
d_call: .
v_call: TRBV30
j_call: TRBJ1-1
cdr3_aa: CAWRTVMNTEAFF
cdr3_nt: TGTGCCTGGAGGACAGTCATGAACACTGAAGCTTTCTTT

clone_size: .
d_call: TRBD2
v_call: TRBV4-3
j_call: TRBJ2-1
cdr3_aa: CASSQDYPTSGGNEQFF
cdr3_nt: TGCGCCAGCAGCCAAGATTACCCGACTAGCGGGGGCAATGAGCAGTTCTTC